This T cell receptor beta chain emerged from a study of shared clonotypes between healthy human individuals. Whole-study context: Every donor yielded three CD4 naive, three CD4 memory, two CD8 naive and one CD8 memory plate.

Profiling relied on immunoSEQ multiplex PCR, and the TCRdb table lists in-frame clones only, not all of them. The table includes about 1.1 million clones, 70% to 85% detected once. This CDR3 is 13 amino acids long. V shed 5 bases, J shed 4 bases, and the junction held 4 bases outside the gene matches. Per germline, CDR1 SGHVS and CDR2 FQNEAQ. Every donor was a Caucasian adult from Nashville, Tennessee. J is TRBJ2-7 and V is TRBV7-8, with 8 bases matching TRBD2. Sequenced material: memory CD4+ T cells from PBMCs. Subset denoted: CD45RA-negative fraction. This clonotype originated in a young man in good health. Some clones in this sample may be carry-over from other donors' samples. The DNA of the CDR3 is TGTGCCAGCAGCCTACTAGCGGAATACGAGCAGTACTTC. Amino acids: CASSLLAEYEQYF.